This TCR beta chain was observed in a study of metastatic and nonmetastatic thyroid tumors. Study in general: Where malignant and benign thyroid patients were concerned, repertoires were compared across blood and tumor or nodule tissue.

Original methodology: CDR3 differences across clinicopathological groups were used to build a distant-metastasis classifier for papillary thyroid cancer. TCRdb re-called the PCR reads through MiXCR. TCRdb's processing, not the authors' own work, is the source of the V and J calls. The sample consists of about 92,000 clones, under 15% of them appearing once. About this clone itself: Its specificity is unknown.

All patients reached thyroid surgery having received no treatment beforehand. CDR3 size: 12 residues. From germline, CDR1 is SGHTA and CDR2 FQGNSA. V was shortened by 0 bases and J by 10 bases, with 10 bases between the two germline ends. Points from the study as a whole: The reported finding was significantly higher TCR beta diversity in malignant thyroid tumors relative to benign nodules, in blood and tumor.

The source of this sequence is a female donor with papillary thyroid cancer or a benign thyroid nodule (not recorded which). Some clones in this sample may be carry-over from other donors' samples. Sequencing was performed on blood. The chain employs TRBV7-2 and TRBJ2-7, with D unclear. In nucleotides, the CDR3 is TGTGCCAGCAGCTTAGCCTGGAGCGATCAGTACTTC. It yields the protein CASSLAWSDQYF.